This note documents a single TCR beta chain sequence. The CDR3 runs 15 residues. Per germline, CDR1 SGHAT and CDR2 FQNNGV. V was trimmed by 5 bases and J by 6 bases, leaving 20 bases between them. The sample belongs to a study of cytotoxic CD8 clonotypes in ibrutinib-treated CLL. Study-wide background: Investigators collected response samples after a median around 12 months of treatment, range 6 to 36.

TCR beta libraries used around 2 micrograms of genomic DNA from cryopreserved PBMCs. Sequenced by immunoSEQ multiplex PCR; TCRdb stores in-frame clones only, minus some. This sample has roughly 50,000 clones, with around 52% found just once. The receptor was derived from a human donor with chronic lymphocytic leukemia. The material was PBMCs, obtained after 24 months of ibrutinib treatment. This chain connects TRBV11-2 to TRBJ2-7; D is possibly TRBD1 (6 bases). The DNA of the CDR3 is TGTGCCAGCAGCCCAGCAAGGGGGTTTGCTTCCGAGCAGTACTTC. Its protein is CASSPARGFASEQYF.